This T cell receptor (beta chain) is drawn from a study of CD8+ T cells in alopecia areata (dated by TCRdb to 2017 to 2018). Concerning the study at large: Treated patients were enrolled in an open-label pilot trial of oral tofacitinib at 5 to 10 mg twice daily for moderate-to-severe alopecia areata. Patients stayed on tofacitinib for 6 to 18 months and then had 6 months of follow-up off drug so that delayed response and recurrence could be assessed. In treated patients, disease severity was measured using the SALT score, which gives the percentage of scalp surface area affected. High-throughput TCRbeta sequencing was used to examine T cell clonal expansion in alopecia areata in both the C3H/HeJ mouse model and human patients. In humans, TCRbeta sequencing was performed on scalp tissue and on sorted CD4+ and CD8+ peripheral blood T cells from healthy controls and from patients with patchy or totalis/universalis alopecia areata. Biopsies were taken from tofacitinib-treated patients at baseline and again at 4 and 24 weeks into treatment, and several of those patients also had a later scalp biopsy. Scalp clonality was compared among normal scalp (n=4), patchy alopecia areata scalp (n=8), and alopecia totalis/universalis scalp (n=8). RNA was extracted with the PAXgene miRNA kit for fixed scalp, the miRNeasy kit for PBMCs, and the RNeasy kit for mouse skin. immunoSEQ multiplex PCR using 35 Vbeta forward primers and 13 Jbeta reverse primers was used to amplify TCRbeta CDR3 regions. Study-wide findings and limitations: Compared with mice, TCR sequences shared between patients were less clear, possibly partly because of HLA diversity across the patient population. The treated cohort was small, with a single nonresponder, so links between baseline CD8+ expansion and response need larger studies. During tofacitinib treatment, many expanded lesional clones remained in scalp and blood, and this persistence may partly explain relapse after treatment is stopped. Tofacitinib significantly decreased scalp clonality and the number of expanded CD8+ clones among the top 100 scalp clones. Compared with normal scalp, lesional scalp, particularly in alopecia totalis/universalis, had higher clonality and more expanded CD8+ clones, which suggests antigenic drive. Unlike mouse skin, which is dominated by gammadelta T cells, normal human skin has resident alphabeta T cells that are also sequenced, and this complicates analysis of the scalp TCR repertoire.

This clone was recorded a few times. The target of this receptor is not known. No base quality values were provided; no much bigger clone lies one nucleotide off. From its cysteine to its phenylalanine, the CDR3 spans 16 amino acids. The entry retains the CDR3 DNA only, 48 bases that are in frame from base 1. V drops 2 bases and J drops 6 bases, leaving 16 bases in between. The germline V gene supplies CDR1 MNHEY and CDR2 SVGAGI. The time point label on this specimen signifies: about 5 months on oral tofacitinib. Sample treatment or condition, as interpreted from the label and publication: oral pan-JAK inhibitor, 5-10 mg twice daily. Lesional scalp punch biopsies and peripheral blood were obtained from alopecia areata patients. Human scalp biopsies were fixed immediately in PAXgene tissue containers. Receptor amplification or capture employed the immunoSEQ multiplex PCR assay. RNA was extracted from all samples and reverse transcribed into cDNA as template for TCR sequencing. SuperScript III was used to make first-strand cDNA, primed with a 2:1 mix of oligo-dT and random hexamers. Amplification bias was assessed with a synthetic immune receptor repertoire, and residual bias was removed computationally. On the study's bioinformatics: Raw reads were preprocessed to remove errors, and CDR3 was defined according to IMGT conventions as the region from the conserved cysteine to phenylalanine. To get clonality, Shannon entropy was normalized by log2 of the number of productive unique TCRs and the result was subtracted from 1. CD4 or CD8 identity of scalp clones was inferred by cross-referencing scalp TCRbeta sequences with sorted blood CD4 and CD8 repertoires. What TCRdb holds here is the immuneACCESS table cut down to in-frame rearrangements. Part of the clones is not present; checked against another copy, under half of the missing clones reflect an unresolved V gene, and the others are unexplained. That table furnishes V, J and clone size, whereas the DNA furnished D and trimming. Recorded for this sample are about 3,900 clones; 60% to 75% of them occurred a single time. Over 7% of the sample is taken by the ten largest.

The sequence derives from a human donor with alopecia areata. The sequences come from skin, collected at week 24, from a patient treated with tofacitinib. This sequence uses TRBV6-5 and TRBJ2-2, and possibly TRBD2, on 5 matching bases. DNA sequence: TGTGCCAGCAGTTACCCTGGACCCCTGGGAGCCGGGGAGCTGTTTTTT. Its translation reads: CASSYPGPLGAGELFF.